Following are 21 T cell receptor beta chains from one sample sequenced in a study of T-cell reconstitution after alpha-beta-depleted transplantation in children. It was with unique molecular identifiers that the TCRbeta library was prepared. TCRdb processed the PCR reads anew with MiXCR; each CDR3 protein has one entry. The sample has about 980,000 distinct CDR3 sequences; about 31% are singletons. The sample was PBMCs, mostly from graft donor cells, taken 360 days after TCRalphabeta/CD19-depleted stem cell transplant. These receptors all come from a boy under two years old who had a stem cell transplant for SCID, so the T cells may come from the graft donor.

This clonotype was counted between two and nine times. V is TRBV20-1 and J is TRBJ2-7; D is undetermined. Trimming shortened V by 3 bases and J by 4 bases, and 4 bases separated the two germline ends. CDR3 length: 10 amino acids. CDR1 is DFQATT and CDR2 is SNEGSKA in the germline V gene (reference sequence). The CDR3 DNA reads TGCAGTGCTAGGGGTTACGAGCAGTACTTC. This sequence encodes CSARGYEQYF.

Only a few counts were recorded for this clonotype. The gene calls are TRBV6-2 or TRBV6-3 and TRBJ1-1; D is perhaps TRBD1 (5 bases). This CDR3 comprises 11 residues. Trimming pared 9 bases from V and 10 bases from J, leaving 15 bases between. Per the germline V gene, CDR1 is MNHEY and CDR2 is SVGEGT. The CDR3 spells CASALGVRAFF. CDR3 in DNA: TGTGCCAGTGCCCTAGGGGTGAGAGCTTTCTTT.

This clonotype has only a few counts. This chain joins TRBV5-1 and TRBJ1-2; 9 bases line up with TRBD1. In germline, CDR1 is SGHRS, CDR2 YFSETQ. CDR3 length: 15 residues. J gave up 4 bases and V 4 bases, and 8 bases lay outside the gene matches. In nucleotides, the CDR3 is TGCGCCAGCAGCGGGGGACAGGGAAGTCTCTATGGCTACACCTTC. This translates into CASSGGQGSLYGYTF.

This clonotype was seen more than once but under ten times. V and J are TRBV6-1 and TRBJ2-6, with D perhaps assigned TRBD1 or TRBD2 (5 bases each). There are 18 residues in the CDR3. V was trimmed by 2 bases and J by 0 bases, leaving 14 bases between them. Germline V gene data show CDR1 as MNHNS and CDR2 as SASEGT. CDR3 sequence: CASSEYGTYYSGANVLTF. The CDR3 nucleotides are TGTGCCAGCAGTGAATACGGGACCTACTACTCTGGGGCCAACGTCCTGACTTTC.

The chain couples TRBV5-1 to TRBJ1-2, with TRBD1 identical over 7 bases. The length of the CDR3 is 19 residues. V lost 4 bases to trimming and J lost 4 bases; unmatched junction nucleotides: 22. The germline V gene has CDR1 SGHRS and CDR2 YFSETQ. CDR3 in DNA: TGCGCCAGCAGCCATCCAGGGGGACGAACGGCTCTGGTCGCCTATGGCTACACCTTC. It yields the protein CASSHPGGRTALVAYGYTF.

The chain combines TRBV28 with TRBJ1-4; D not resolved. The CDR3 is 15 residues long. Germline V lookup: CDR1 MDHEN, CDR2 SYDVKM. V was pared by 6 bases and J by 2 bases, with 13 bases between. CDR3 bases: TGTGCCAGCAGCCCACGCCGTGGGACTAATGAAAAACTGTTTTTT. This encodes CASSPRRGTNEKLFF. Combining the CDR3 with reference TRBV28 and TRBJ1-4 gives the whole variable domain DVKVTQSSRYLVKRTGEKVFLECVQDMDHENMFWYRQDPGLGLRLIYFSYDVKMKEKGDIPEGYSVSREKKERFSLILESASTNQTSMYLCASSPRRGTNEKLFFGSGTQLSVL.

In this sample, this clonotype turned up a few times. CDR3 in DNA: TGTGCCACCAGTGATCCGGACAGTAGAAAGCAGTTCTTC. Its translation is CATSDPDSRKQFF. The chain recombines TRBV24-1 with TRBJ2-1, with D perhaps TRBD1 (6 bases). This CDR3 has 13 amino acids. Germline CDR1 reads KGHDR; CDR2 reads SFDVKD. Trimming shortened V by 3 bases and J by 11 bases, and 13 bases separated the two germline ends.

This clonotype was seen only a few times. This sequence joins TRBV5-6 and TRBJ2-2, with D possibly being TRBD2 (6 bases). There are 17 residues in the CDR3. Germline V gene data show CDR1 as SGHDT and CDR2 as YYEEEE. V was pared by 4 bases and J by 4 bases, with 20 bases between. CDR3 sequence reads: CASSPPRSGSGTGELFF. CDR3 sequence (DNA): TGTGCCAGCAGCCCCCCGCGCAGCGGGTCGGGCACCGGGGAGCTGTTTTTT.

There are a few counts of this clonotype. The rearrangement links TRBV20-1 to TRBJ2-7; D uncertain. The CDR3 spans 11 residues. Germline CDR1 DFQATT, CDR2 SNEGSKA (reference sequence). Trimming left V 4 bases short and J 4 bases short, with 8 bases between. This CDR3 reads CSAIGPYEQYF. The CDR3 DNA reads TGCAGTGCTATAGGCCCATACGAGCAGTACTTC.

This chain links TRBV12-3 or TRBV12-4 with TRBJ1-4, with a tentative D call TRBD1 (5 bases). The CDR3 runs to 18 residues. Deletions cut 3 bases from V and 2 bases from J, with 19 bases between. The CDR3 region has the DNA TGTGCCAGCAGTTTGGGGCAGGATCTCAGATCTACTAATGAAAAACTGTTTTTT. Translation gives CASSLGQDLRSTNEKLFF.

The rearrangement links TRBV6-1 to TRBJ1-5; weak D call: TRBD1 (5 bases). The CDR3 is 15 amino acids. Trimming removed 4 bases from V and 4 bases from J, with 14 bases in between. Germline V gives CDR1 MNHNS, CDR2 SASEGT. CDR3 DNA: TGTGCCAGCAGTGCCAGGGACCGCCAGAATCAGCCCCAGCATTTT. Amino acids: CASSARDRQNQPQHF.

The chain uses TRBV6-5 and TRBJ2-2; 13 bases align to TRBD2. CDR3 length equals 18 residues. Trimming removed 7 bases from V and 3 bases from J; junction bases left unmatched: 11. The V gene's germline CDR1 is MNHEY and CDR2 SVGAGI. As DNA, the CDR3 is TGTGCCAGCACTTTACTAGCGGGGGGGCCAGGGGACACCGGGGAGCTGTTTTTT. Amino acids: CASTLLAGGPGDTGELFF.

This clonotype came up a few times. The chain employs TRBV5-6 and TRBJ1-2, with D maybe TRBD1 (5 bases). Trimming cost V 2 bases and J 7 bases, with 18 bases left between them. CDR3 length: 15 amino acids. Germline V gene lookup returns CDR1 SGHDT and CDR2 YYEEEE. The CDR3 reads CASSFQGDIPAGYTF. In DNA form, the CDR3 reads TGTGCCAGCAGCTTCCAAGGGGATATTCCAGCTGGCTACACCTTC.

This clonotype was seen many times. The chain has TRBV6-5 and TRBJ2-1; tentatively, D is TRBD1 (5 bases). This CDR3 is built from 14 residues. Trimming shortened V by 0 bases and J by 9 bases, and 12 bases separated the two germline ends. CDR1 is MNHEY and CDR2 is SVGAGI in the germline V gene. DNA for the CDR3: TGTGCCAGCAGTTACTCGATAACTCAGGGTGAGCAGTTCTTC. Protein product: CASSYSITQGEQFF.

This clonotype was recorded many times. The chain employs TRBV4-3 and TRBJ2-7; possibly TRBD1 for D (6 bases). Trimming shortened V by 1 base and J by 0 bases, and 13 bases separated the two germline ends. The germline V gene encodes CDR1 LGHNA and CDR2 YSLEER. CDR3 size: 16 residues. The DNA for the CDR3 is TGCGCCAGCAGCCAAGCGCCCAGGGGCCCCTCCTACGAGCAGTACTTC. As protein: CASSQAPRGPSYEQYF.

The rearrangement links TRBV19 to TRBJ2-7; D gene unclear. V lost 0 bases to trimming and J lost 3 bases, with 9 bases between them. This CDR3 is 14 amino acids long. The V gene's germline CDR1 is LNHDA and CDR2 SQIVND (reference sequence). CDR3 region: CASSIDLGSYEQYF. The CDR3 DNA is TGTGCCAGTAGTATAGATCTGGGCAGCTACGAGCAGTACTTC.

The rearrangement uses TRBV6-1 and TRBJ1-5, with 7 bases matching TRBD1. The CDR3 consists of 15 residues. Germline loops: CDR1 MNHNS, CDR2 SASEGT. J lost 10 bases, V lost 4 bases, and 13 bases had no gene match. CDR3 sequence reads: CASSAAGGKVGPQHF. CDR3 sequence (DNA): TGTGCCAGCAGTGCGGCAGGGGGTAAGGTGGGACCCCAGCATTTT.

The chain combines TRBV6-5 with TRBJ1-1; 8 nucleotides match TRBD1. CDR1 is MNHEY and CDR2 is SVGAGI in the germline V gene. This CDR3 spans 15 amino acids. The ends lost 7 bases at V and 4 bases at J; junction bases unmatched: 11. The CDR3 region is CASMLRTGSVTEAFF. The CDR3 DNA sequence: TGTGCCAGCATGCTCCGGACAGGGAGTGTCACTGAAGCTTTCTTT.

On this clonotype: An end of the junction differs from the germline gene, which may be a read error. The genes are TRBV15 and TRBJ2-6, with D hard to call. Germline V lookup: CDR1 LNHNV, CDR2 YYDKDF (reference sequence). This CDR3 is built from 13 residues. CDR3 nucleotide sequence: TGTGCCACCTCCTCCTCTAGGGCCAACGTCCTGACTTTC. Translated: CATSSSRANVLTF.

This clonotype was counted at least ten times. This chain uses TRBV20-1 with TRBJ2-3; no clear D. The length of the CDR3 is 13 residues. V lost 2 bases, J lost 3 bases, and 9 bases lay in between. Germline lookup yields CDR1 DFQATT and CDR2 SNEGSKA (reference sequence). CDR3 sequence reads: CSARRLRTDTQYF. DNA for the CDR3: TGCAGTGCTAGAAGGCTACGGACAGATACGCAGTATTTT.

The V and J genes are TRBV15 and TRBJ1-4, with no clear D. V dropped 1 base and J dropped 3 bases, with 9 bases sitting between them. Germline V CDR1 and CDR2: LNHNV, YYDKDF (reference sequence). The CDR3 length is 15 residues. CDR3 DNA: TGTGCCACCAGCAGAGGCCGGGCCGCTAATGAAAAACTGTTTTTT. It yields the protein CATSRGRAANEKLFF.